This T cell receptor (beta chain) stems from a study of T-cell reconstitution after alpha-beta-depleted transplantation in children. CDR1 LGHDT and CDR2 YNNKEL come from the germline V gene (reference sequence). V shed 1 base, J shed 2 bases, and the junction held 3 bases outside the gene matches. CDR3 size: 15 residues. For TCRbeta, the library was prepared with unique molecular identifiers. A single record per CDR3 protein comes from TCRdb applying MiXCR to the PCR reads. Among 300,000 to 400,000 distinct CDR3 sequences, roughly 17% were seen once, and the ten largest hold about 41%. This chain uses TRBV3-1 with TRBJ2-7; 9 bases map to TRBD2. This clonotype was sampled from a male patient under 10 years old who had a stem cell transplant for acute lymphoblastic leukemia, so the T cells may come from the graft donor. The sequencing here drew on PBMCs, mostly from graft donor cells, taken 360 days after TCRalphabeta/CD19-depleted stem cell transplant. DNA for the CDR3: TGTGCCAGCAGCCAAGTACTAGCGGGTACCTACGAGCAGTACTTC. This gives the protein CASSQVLAGTYEQYF.